A single sample gave rise to the 6 T cell receptor beta chains below, sequenced in a study of T-cell memory formation after mild COVID-19. TCRdb independently ran MiXCR on the 5' RACE reads; one entry per CDR3 protein. Here the sample spans 450,000 to 650,000 distinct CDR3 sequences, about 20% being singletons. The sample taken for sequencing was PBMCs or a T cell subset sorted from them (not recorded which). The receptors derive from an adult woman who had mild COVID-19 (a few samples of this study predate the infection). Cell type and time point are not known.

V usage is TRBV12-3 or TRBV12-4 and J usage is TRBJ2-7; no clear D. V dropped 3 bases and J dropped 2 bases, with 14 bases sitting between them. The CDR3 totals 15 residues. The CDR3 protein is CASSLWLLGAYEQYF. The CDR3 bases are TGTGCCAGCAGTTTGTGGTTGCTCGGAGCCTACGAGCAGTACTTC.

This clonotype came up a few times. The chain uses TRBV30 and TRBJ2-3, with 15 bases matching TRBD2. Germline CDR1 reads GTSNPN; CDR2 reads SVGIG (reference sequence). The CDR3 totals 16 residues. Trimming removed 3 bases from V and 6 bases from J; junction bases left unmatched: 7. CDR3 loop: CAWSHGLAGGEDTQYF. The CDR3 DNA reads TGTGCCTGGAGCCATGGACTAGCGGGAGGGGAGGATACGCAGTATTTT.

The chain recombines TRBV25-1 with TRBJ2-5; D gene uncertain. Germline lookup yields CDR1 MGHDK and CDR2 SYGVNS. V lost 6 bases and J lost 5, with 19 bases in between. The CDR3 spans 15 residues. CDR3 loop: CASSVPSVGQETQYF. The CDR3, as DNA: TGTGCCAGCAGCGTACCTTCTGTGGGTCAGGAGACCCAGTACTTC.

This clonotype was counted between two and nine times. V usage is TRBV5-5 and J usage is TRBJ2-1; TRBD2 matches 11 bases. The CDR3 consists of 18 residues. CDR1 is SGHKS, CDR2 YYEKEE, per germline (reference sequence). Germline trimming cut 4 bases from V and 4 bases from J; bases unmatched to any gene: 13. The CDR3 reads CASSLGTAGTSGYNEQFF. The CDR3, as DNA: TGTGCCAGCAGCCTAGGGACAGCCGGGACTAGCGGATACAATGAGCAGTTCTTC.

The V and J genes are TRBV20-1 and TRBJ1-2, with 8 bases aligning to TRBD1. The germline CDR1 and CDR2 sequences are DFQATT and SNEGSKA (reference sequence). After removal of 1 base from V and 5 bases from J, the junction contained 9 bases not matched to a gene. The CDR3 covers 15 residues. As DNA, the CDR3 is TGCAGTGCTAGAGCTCCAGGGGGCGCAAATTATGGCTACACCTTC. This encodes CSARAPGGANYGYTF.

The rearrangement joins TRBV5-1 to TRBJ2-3; unclear D gene. From germline, CDR1 is SGHRS and CDR2 YFSETQ. V lost 3 bases to trimming and J lost 0 bases, with 8 bases between them. The CDR3 loop spans 14 amino acids. The CDR3 spells CASSSGRSTDTQYF. Here the CDR3 DNA reads TGCGCCAGCAGCTCCGGACGGAGCACAGATACGCAGTATTTT.